These 32 T cell receptor beta chains share one sample of origin, sequenced in a study of cytomegalovirus exposure and HLA in healthy donors (TCRdb year 2017). The library was generated by the immunoSEQ multiplex PCR assay. As stored in TCRdb, this immuneACCESS dataset retains in-frame rearrangements with V and J assigned. A fraction of the clones does not appear; measured against another copy, unresolved V genes explain less than half of the discrepancy, and the remainder lacks a known reason. Present in this sample are roughly 350,000 clones, just over 85% of which were seen just once. The leading ten clones occupy approximately 0.84% of the sample. Sequenced input: PBMCs. The receptor set was obtained from a young woman in good health and CMV-seronegative.

V and J are TRBV6-1 and TRBJ2-7; a weak D match, TRBD2 (5 bases). Germline CDR1 and CDR2: MNHNS and SASEGT. V lost 7 bases and J lost 6, with 22 bases in between. The length of the CDR3 is 15 residues. CDR3 sequence (DNA): TGTGCCAGCACCGTGCGACTAACCTCTCCGCTCGAGCAGTACTTC. Translating gives CASTVRLTSPLEQYF.

As concerns this clone: A much larger clone differs from this one at a single base, so this may be a read error. The chain joins TRBV11-2 to TRBJ1-2; 9 bases fit TRBD1. V lost 6 bases and J lost 4; bases outside the gene matches: 6. The CDR3 spans 14 residues. CDR1 SGHAT and CDR2 FQNNGV come from the germline V gene. CDR3 in amino acids: CASSWDRDGYGYTF. In DNA, the CDR3 is TGTGCCAGCAGTTGGGACAGGGATGGCTATGGCTACACCTTC.

V usage is TRBV7-2 and J usage is TRBJ2-3, with TRBD2 identical over 8 bases. The ends lost 5 bases at V and 3 bases at J; junction bases unmatched: 4. Germline CDR1 reads SGHTA; CDR2 reads FQGNSA. The CDR3 sequence is 14 residues long. CDR3 loop: CASSPGLATDTQYF. CDR3 nucleotides: TGTGCCAGCAGCCCTGGACTAGCTACAGATACGCAGTATTTT. Combining the CDR3 with reference TRBV7-2 and TRBJ2-3 gives the whole variable domain GAGVSQSPSNKVTEKGKDVELRCDPISGHTALYWYRQSLGQGLEFLIYFQGNSAPDKSGLPSDRFSAERTGGSVSTLTIQRTQQEDSAVYLCASSPGLATDTQYFGPGTRLTVL.

This clone was observed once. Other nucleotide sequences in the sample specify the same CDR3. The V gene is TRBV9, the J gene TRBJ2-7; a possible D gene is TRBD1 (5 bases). The CDR3 spans 13 residues. Per germline, CDR1 SGDLS and CDR2 YYNGEE. V was trimmed by 2 bases and J by 5 bases, leaving 11 bases between them. For the CDR3, the DNA is TGTGCCAGCAGCGTTGGGCAGGGCAACGAGCAGTACTTC. This codes for CASSVGQGNEQYF.

The chain employs TRBV27 and TRBJ2-1; D unresolved. V shed 5 bases and J shed 6 bases, with 14 bases lying between them. The CDR3 sequence is 14 residues long. From germline, CDR1 is MNHEY and CDR2 SMNVEV (reference sequence). The CDR3 loop is CASSPTPSPNEQFF. The CDR3 DNA reads as TGTGCCAGCAGTCCTACTCCCTCCCCCAATGAGCAGTTCTTC.

The chain carries TRBV14 and TRBJ2-7; D call uncertain. Trimming took off 5 bases at V and 1 base at J, with 9 bases between the two ends. The germline CDR1 and CDR2 sequences are SGHDN and FVKESK. The CDR3 covers 13 residues. DNA for the CDR3: TGTGCCAGCAGCAGAATAACTTCCTACGAGCAGTACTTC. Translation gives CASSRITSYEQYF. Full variable domain (remainder filled in from reference TRBV14 and TRBJ2-7): EAGVTQFPSHSVIEKGQTVTLRCDPISGHDNLYWYRRVMGKEIKFLLHFVKESKQDESGMPNNRFLAERTGGTYSTLKVQPAELEDSGVYFCASSRITSYEQYFGPGTRLTVT.

The V gene is TRBV18, the J gene TRBJ2-2, with D tentatively TRBD2 (6 bases). Trimming left V 6 bases short and J 1 base short, with 12 bases between. CDR3 size: 15 residues. From germline, CDR1 is KGHSH and CDR2 LQKENI. This chain's CDR3 is CASSHREKNTGELFF. The CDR3 DNA is TGTGCCAGCTCCCATCGGGAGAAGAACACCGGGGAGCTGTTTTTT.

The chain recombines TRBV28 with TRBJ1-5; D not certain. Germline assignment: CDR1 MDHEN and CDR2 SYDVKM. This CDR3 region has 14 residues. V was shortened by 1 base and J by 1 base, with 5 bases between the two germline ends. The CDR3 DNA sequence: TGTGCCAGCAGTTTATCGGGGAGCAATCAGCCCCAGCATTTT. This gives the protein CASSLSGSNQPQHF.

The chain is built from TRBV15 and TRBJ2-6; the match to TRBD2 covers 14 bases. V was pared by 6 bases and J by 2 bases, with 6 bases of the junction left unmatched. The germline V gene has CDR1 LNHNV and CDR2 YYDKDF (reference sequence). The CDR3 extends over 18 amino acids. The CDR3 DNA is TGTGCCACCAGAGGGACTAGCGGGAGCGTCCCTGGGGCCAACGTCCTGACTTTC. Its protein product is CATRGTSGSVPGANVLTF.

This clone occurred once. The rearrangement joins TRBV5-1 to TRBJ2-5, with D maybe TRBD2 (6 bases). The CDR3 covers 15 residues. Per germline, CDR1 SGHRS and CDR2 YFSETQ. Trimming shortened V by 9 bases and J by 5 bases, and 23 bases separated the two germline ends. CDR3 in DNA: TGCGCCACACACCCCGGGACTGGCCCTGGGGAGACCCAGTACTTC. It encodes CATHPGTGPGETQYF. The whole variable domain, filled in from reference TRBV5-1 and TRBJ2-5, reads KAGVTQTPRYLIKTRGQQVTLSCSPISGHRSVSWYQQTPGQGLQFLFEYFSETQRNKGNFPGRFSGRQFSNSRSEMNVSTLELGDSALYLCATHPGTGPGETQYFGPGTRLLVL.

The chain has TRBV2 and TRBJ1-1; 12 bases are shared with TRBD1. The junction had 6 bases not matched to a gene; V was cut back by 11 bases and J by 2 bases. The CDR3 contains 14 residues. CDR1 and CDR2 (germline): SNHLY, FYNNEI. CDR3 sequence: CASGGQGANTEAFF. The CDR3 DNA follows: TGTGCCTCCGGGGGACAGGGGGCCAACACTGAAGCTTTCTTT.

The rearrangement links TRBV4-1 to TRBJ1-5, with D unresolved. Trimming removed 0 bases at V and 7 bases at J, with 13 bases between. Germline lookup yields CDR1 MGHRA and CDR2 YSYEKL. The CDR3 contains 15 residues. The CDR3 DNA is TGCGCCAGCAGCCAAGATGCCGGCCCAGGACAGCCCCAGCATTTT. It codes for CASSQDAGPGQPQHF.

This clone was counted a single time. The rearrangement joins TRBV7-2 to TRBJ1-5; TRBD1 matches 9 bases. The CDR3 is made up of 14 amino acids. The V gene's germline CDR1 is SGHTA and CDR2 FQGNSA. After removal of 4 bases from V and 6 bases from J, the junction contained 4 bases not matched to a gene. CDR3 sequence reads: CASSWGTGSQPQHF. CDR3 coding DNA: TGTGCCAGCAGCTGGGGGACAGGGAGTCAGCCCCAGCATTTT.

This chain joins TRBV2 and TRBJ2-2; maybe TRBD1 (6 bases). Germline assignment: CDR1 SNHLY and CDR2 FYNNEI. V lost 4 bases, J lost 1 base, and 10 bases lay in between. CDR3 length: 15 amino acids. The CDR3 DNA reads as TGTGCCAGCAGTGGGACAGTGAGGAACACCGGGGAGCTGTTTTTT. It yields the protein CASSGTVRNTGELFF.

This clone occurred once. The chain recombines TRBV5-6 with TRBJ2-1; TRBD2 matches 8 bases. Germline CDR1 is SGHDT and CDR2 is YYEEEE. V dropped 7 bases and J dropped 8; count of bases not matched to a gene: 11. This CDR3 has 14 amino acids. The CDR3 nucleotides are TGTGCCAGCTTCTGGAGCGGGAGTATCTATGAGCAGTTCTTC. This gives the protein CASFWSGSIYEQFF.

The CDR3: CASSHTPDRVYEQYF. In DNA form, the CDR3 reads TGTGCCAGCAGCCACACCCCGGACAGGGTTTACGAGCAGTACTTC. V is TRBV14 and J is TRBJ2-7, with 8 bases identical to TRBD1. CDR1 is SGHDN and CDR2 is FVKESK in the germline V gene. The CDR3 contains 15 residues. Trimming at V came to 3 bases and at J to 4 bases, leaving 8 bases not matched to a gene.

This clone was observed many times. The chain recombines TRBV2 with TRBJ2-3; 7 positions match TRBD2. Germline V gives CDR1 SNHLY, CDR2 FYNNEI. V lost 4 bases, J lost 8 bases, and 9 bases stayed unmatched. This CDR3 is built from 14 residues. CDR3 loop: CASSVAGVSATQYF. The CDR3 nucleotides are TGTGCCAGCAGTGTCGCGGGAGTCAGTGCTACGCAGTATTTT. The variable domain in full, with the rest retrieved from reference TRBV2 and TRBJ2-3, is EPEVTQTPSHQVTQMGQEVILRCVPISNHLYFYWYRQILGQKVEFLVSFYNNEISEKSEIFDDQFSVERPDGSNFTLKIRSTKLEDSAMYFCASSVAGVSATQYFGPGTRLTVL.

The chain carries TRBV5-1 and TRBJ2-7; 7 bases align to TRBD1. The germline CDR1 and CDR2 sequences are SGHRS and YFSETQ. The CDR3 covers 15 residues. Trimming cost V 3 bases and J 4 bases; bases outside gene matches: 10. The CDR3 DNA follows: TGCGCCAGCAGCTCCTCGACAGGGAAGGGATACGAGCAGTACTTC. Its translation: CASSSSTGKGYEQYF. Full variable domain (rest looked up from reference TRBV5-1 and TRBJ2-7): KAGVTQTPRYLIKTRGQQVTLSCSPISGHRSVSWYQQTPGQGLQFLFEYFSETQRNKGNFPGRFSGRQFSNSRSEMNVSTLELGDSALYLCASSSSTGKGYEQYFGPGTRLTVT.

The rearrangement uses TRBV29-1 and TRBJ2-1; TRBD2 matches at 11 bases. The V gene's germline CDR1 is SQVTM and CDR2 ANQGSEA. The CDR3 runs 19 residues. V dropped 6 bases and J dropped 8; count of bases not matched to a gene: 24. The CDR3 sequence is CSVVTGEVWTSGSGDEQFF. The CDR3 DNA reads TGCAGCGTCGTTACAGGGGAAGTATGGACTAGCGGGTCCGGGGATGAGCAGTTCTTC.

This clone was detected a few times. This chain uses TRBV15 with TRBJ2-7, with 7 bases lining up with TRBD2. Germline V gene data show CDR1 as LNHNV and CDR2 as YYDKDF (reference sequence). There are 18 residues in the CDR3. V lost 0 bases, J lost 5 bases, and 16 bases stayed unmatched. CDR3 nucleotide sequence: TGTGCCACCAGCAGAGATCGCGGGGCGGGAGTACCCATCCACGAGCAGTACTTC. This codes for CATSRDRGAGVPIHEQYF.

CDR3: CASSLAGGLDTQYF. The DNA of the CDR3 is TGTGCCAGCAGCCTAGCGGGAGGGTTGGATACGCAGTATTTT. This chain uses TRBV7-3 with TRBJ2-3; 12 bases fit TRBD2. The CDR3 contains 14 residues. V lost 5 bases and J lost 6; bases outside the gene matches: 3. Germline CDR1 reads SGHTA; CDR2 reads FQGTGA.

The V gene is TRBV5-4, the J gene TRBJ2-2, with 8 bases identical to TRBD1. Germline CDR1 is SGHNT and CDR2 is YYREEE (reference sequence). V trimming: 5 bases; J trimming: 7 bases; junction bases outside the gene matches: 1. The CDR3 totals 12 residues. CDR3 sequence (DNA): TGTGCCAGCAGACAGGGGGGCGGGGAGCTGTTTTTT. Translating gives CASRQGGGELFF.

The chain employs TRBV2 and TRBJ2-3, with 8 bases fitting TRBD1. J was trimmed by 0 bases and V by 5 bases; bases with no gene match: 13. The CDR3 spans 18 residues. The germline V gene has CDR1 SNHLY and CDR2 FYNNEI. The CDR3, as DNA: TGTGCCAGCAGTTCAGGACAGGGCTATAGCGTGAGCACAGATACGCAGTATTTT. Its protein product is CASSSGQGYSVSTDTQYF. Based on the CDR3 plus reference TRBV2 and TRBJ2-3, the full variable domain is EPEVTQTPSHQVTQMGQEVILRCVPISNHLYFYWYRQILGQKVEFLVSFYNNEISEKSEIFDDQFSVERPDGSNFTLKIRSTKLEDSAMYFCASSSGQGYSVSTDTQYFGPGTRLTVL.

The chain carries TRBV28 and TRBJ2-7; 7 bases line up with TRBD1. This CDR3 contains 13 residues. Germline V CDR1 and CDR2: MDHEN, SYDVKM. V shed 6 bases, J shed 2 bases, and the junction held 4 bases outside the gene matches. CDR3 loop: CASRWDRTYEQYF. The CDR3 DNA reads as TGTGCCAGCAGGTGGGACAGAACCTACGAGCAGTACTTC.

V is TRBV4-3 and J is TRBJ2-7; 7 bases are shared with TRBD1. Germline V gene sequence: CDR1 LGHNA, CDR2 YSLEER. Trimming took 3 bases from V and 2 from J; bases not matched to a gene: 7. CDR3 length: 15 amino acids. This CDR3 is CASSHDRDRTYEQYF. CDR3 in DNA: TGCGCCAGCAGCCACGACCGGGACAGAACCTACGAGCAGTACTTC.

This chain uses TRBV6-5 with TRBJ1-3, with a weak D call TRBD1 (5 bases). This CDR3 has 15 amino acids. Looked up from germline, CDR1 is MNHEY and CDR2 is SVGAGI. Trimming left V 6 bases short and J 0 bases short, with 12 bases between. The CDR3 nucleotides are TGTGCCAGCAGCTACGGGGCGATCTCTGGAAACACCATATATTTT. Residues: CASSYGAISGNTIYF.

The CDR3, as DNA: TGCGCCAGCAGCTTGTTGGTTGGACTAGCGGGAGCGGGAGGGGCCAACGTCCTGACTTTC. Its protein is CASSLLVGLAGAGGANVLTF. The V gene is TRBV5-1, the J gene TRBJ2-6, with 13 bases identical to TRBD2. Germline trimming cut 1 base from V and 4 bases from J; bases unmatched to any gene: 11. This CDR3 contains 20 residues. CDR1 and CDR2 from the germline V gene are SGHRS and YFSETQ.

This clone was observed once. V and J are TRBV2 and TRBJ1-1, with D maybe TRBD1 (5 bases). V was cut by 4 bases and J by 1 base, with 13 bases left in between. CDR1 and CDR2 (germline): SNHLY, FYNNEI. This CDR3 region has 15 residues. CDR3 sequence (DNA): TGTGCCAGCAGTGTTAGACAGATTCCGAACACTGAAGCTTTCTTT. Its translation is CASSVRQIPNTEAFF.

The chain carries TRBV6-6 and TRBJ1-2; 7 bases match TRBD1. V shed 6 bases and J 2 bases; nucleotides not matched to a gene: 6. The CDR3 loop spans 14 amino acids. Germline V CDR1 and CDR2: MNHNY, SVGAGI (reference sequence). The CDR3 bases are TGTGCCAGCAGGGGGACAGCGGGCAACTATGGCTACACCTTC. Amino acid sequence: CASRGTAGNYGYTF.

The genes are TRBV28 and TRBJ2-2, with TRBD2 matching 10 bases. J gave up 5 bases and V 4 bases, and 7 bases lay outside the gene matches. The CDR3 runs to 16 residues. Germline V gene data show CDR1 as MDHEN and CDR2 as SYDVKM. Here the CDR3 reads CASSSLAGVQTGELFF. The CDR3 nucleotides read TGTGCCAGCAGTTCCCTAGCGGGAGTTCAGACCGGGGAGCTGTTTTTT.

The chain carries TRBV11-2 and TRBJ2-7; 8 bases map to TRBD2. Germline V gene sequence: CDR1 SGHAT, CDR2 FQNNGV. There are 15 residues in the CDR3. V trimming: 2 bases; J trimming: 4 bases; junction bases outside the gene matches: 7. Here the CDR3 DNA reads TGTGCCAGCAGCTTAAGCGGCGGGGGGCGTTACGAGCAGTACTTC. Translating gives CASSLSGGGRYEQYF.

The chain links TRBV27 to TRBJ2-1, with 11 positions matching TRBD2. The junction had 11 bases not matched to a gene; V was cut back by 5 bases and J by 5 bases. The CDR3 extends over 17 amino acids. Germline loops: CDR1 MNHEY, CDR2 SMNVEV (reference sequence). CDR3 region: CASSPQLGTSGDNEQFF. In DNA form, the CDR3 reads TGTGCCAGCAGTCCCCAACTTGGGACTAGCGGCGACAATGAGCAGTTCTTC.